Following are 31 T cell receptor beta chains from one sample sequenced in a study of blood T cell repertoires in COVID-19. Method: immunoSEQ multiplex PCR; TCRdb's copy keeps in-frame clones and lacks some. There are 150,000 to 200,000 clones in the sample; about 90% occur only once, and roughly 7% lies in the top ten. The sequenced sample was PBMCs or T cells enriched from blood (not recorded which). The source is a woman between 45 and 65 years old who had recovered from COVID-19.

This CDR3 is CASSDPDRGFAAEAFF. The CDR3 nucleotides are TGTGCCAGCAGTGACCCGGACAGGGGGTTTGCTGCTGAAGCTTTCTTT. The chain has TRBV25-1 and TRBJ1-1; 10 bases agree with TRBD1. The V gene end was trimmed by 3 bases and the J gene end by 6 bases; junction bases not matched to a gene: 10. This CDR3 is 16 amino acids long. The germline V gene has CDR1 MGHDK and CDR2 SYGVNS.

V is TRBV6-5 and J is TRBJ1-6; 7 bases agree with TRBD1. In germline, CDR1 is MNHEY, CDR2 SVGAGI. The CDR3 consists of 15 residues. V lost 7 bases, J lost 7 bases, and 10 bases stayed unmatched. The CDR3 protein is CASTATGFVNSPLHF. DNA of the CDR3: TGTGCCAGCACCGCGACAGGGTTTGTGAATTCACCCCTCCACTTT.

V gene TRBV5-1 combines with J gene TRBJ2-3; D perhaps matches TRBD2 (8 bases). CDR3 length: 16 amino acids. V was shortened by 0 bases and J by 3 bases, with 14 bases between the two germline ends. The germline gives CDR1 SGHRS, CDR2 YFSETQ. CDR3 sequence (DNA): TGCGCCAGCAGCTTGGAGGGGGCGGGAGGAACAGATACGCAGTATTTT. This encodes CASSLEGAGGTDTQYF. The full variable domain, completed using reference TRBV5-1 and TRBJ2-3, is KAGVTQTPRYLIKTRGQQVTLSCSPISGHRSVSWYQQTPGQGLQFLFEYFSETQRNKGNFPGRFSGRQFSNSRSEMNVSTLELGDSALYLCASSLEGAGGTDTQYFGPGTRLTVL.

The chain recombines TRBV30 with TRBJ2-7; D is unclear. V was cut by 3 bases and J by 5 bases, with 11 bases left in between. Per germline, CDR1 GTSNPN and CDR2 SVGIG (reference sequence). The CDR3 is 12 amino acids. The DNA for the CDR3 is TGTGCCTGGAGCAAAGAGCTCCACGAGCAGTACTTC. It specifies CAWSKELHEQYF.

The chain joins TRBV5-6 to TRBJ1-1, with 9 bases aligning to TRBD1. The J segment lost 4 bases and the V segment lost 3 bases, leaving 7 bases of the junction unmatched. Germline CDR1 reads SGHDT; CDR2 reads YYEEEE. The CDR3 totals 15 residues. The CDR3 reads CASSYGTGLGTEAFF. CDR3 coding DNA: TGTGCCAGCAGCTATGGGACAGGGTTGGGCACTGAAGCTTTCTTT.

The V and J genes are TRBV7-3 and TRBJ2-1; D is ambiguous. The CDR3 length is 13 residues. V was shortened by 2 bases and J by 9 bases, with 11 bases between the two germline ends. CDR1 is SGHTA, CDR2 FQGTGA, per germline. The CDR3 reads CASSLQAYGEQFF. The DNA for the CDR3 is TGTGCCAGCAGCTTACAAGCTTACGGTGAGCAGTTCTTC. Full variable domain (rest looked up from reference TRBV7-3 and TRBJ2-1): GAGVSQTPSNKVTEKGKYVELRCDPISGHTALYWYRQSLGQGPEFLIYFQGTGAADDSGLPNDRFFAVRPEGSVSTLKIQRTERGDSAVYLCASSLQAYGEQFFGPGTRLTVL.

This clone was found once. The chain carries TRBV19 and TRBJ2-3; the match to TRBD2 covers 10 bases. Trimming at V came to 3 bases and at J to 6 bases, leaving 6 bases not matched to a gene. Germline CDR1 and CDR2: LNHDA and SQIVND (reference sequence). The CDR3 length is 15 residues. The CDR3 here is CASSMLAGALDTQYF. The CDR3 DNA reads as TGTGCCAGTAGTATGCTAGCGGGAGCATTGGATACGCAGTATTTT.

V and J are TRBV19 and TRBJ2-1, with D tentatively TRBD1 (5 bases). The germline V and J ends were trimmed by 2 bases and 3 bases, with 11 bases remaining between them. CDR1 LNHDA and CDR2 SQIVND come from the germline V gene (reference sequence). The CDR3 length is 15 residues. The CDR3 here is CASSISQGYYNEQFF. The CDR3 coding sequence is TGTGCCAGTAGTATAAGTCAGGGTTACTACAATGAGCAGTTCTTC.

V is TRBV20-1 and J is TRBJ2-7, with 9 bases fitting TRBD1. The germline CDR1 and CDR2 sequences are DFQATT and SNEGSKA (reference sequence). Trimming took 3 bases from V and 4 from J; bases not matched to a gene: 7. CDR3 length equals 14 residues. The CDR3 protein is CSASLATGGYEQYF. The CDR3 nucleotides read TGCAGTGCTAGTCTCGCGACAGGGGGTTACGAGCAGTACTTC.

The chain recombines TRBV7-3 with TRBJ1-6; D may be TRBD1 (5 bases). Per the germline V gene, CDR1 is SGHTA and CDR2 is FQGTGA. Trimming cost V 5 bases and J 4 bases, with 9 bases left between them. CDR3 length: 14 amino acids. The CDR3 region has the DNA TGTGCCAGCAGCCCGACAGCTTATAATTCACCCCTCCACTTT. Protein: CASSPTAYNSPLHF.

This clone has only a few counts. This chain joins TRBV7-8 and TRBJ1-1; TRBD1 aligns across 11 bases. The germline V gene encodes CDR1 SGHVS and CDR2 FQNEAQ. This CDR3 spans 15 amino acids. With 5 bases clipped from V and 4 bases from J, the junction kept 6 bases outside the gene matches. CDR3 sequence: CASSPGQGAGTEAFF. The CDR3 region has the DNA TGTGCCAGCAGCCCCGGACAGGGGGCGGGCACTGAAGCTTTCTTT.

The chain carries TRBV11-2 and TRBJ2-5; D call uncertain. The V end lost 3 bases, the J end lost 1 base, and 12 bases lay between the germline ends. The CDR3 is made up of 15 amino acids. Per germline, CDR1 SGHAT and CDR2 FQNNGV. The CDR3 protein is CASSFGVSAQETQYF. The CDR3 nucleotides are TGTGCCAGCAGCTTTGGAGTGTCGGCCCAAGAGACCCAGTACTTC.

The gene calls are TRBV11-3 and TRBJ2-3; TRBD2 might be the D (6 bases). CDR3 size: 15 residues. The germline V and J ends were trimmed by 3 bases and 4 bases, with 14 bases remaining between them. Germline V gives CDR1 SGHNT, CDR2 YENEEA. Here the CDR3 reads CASSFSGTEADTQYF. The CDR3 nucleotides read TGTGCCAGCAGCTTTTCCGGGACTGAGGCAGATACGCAGTATTTT.

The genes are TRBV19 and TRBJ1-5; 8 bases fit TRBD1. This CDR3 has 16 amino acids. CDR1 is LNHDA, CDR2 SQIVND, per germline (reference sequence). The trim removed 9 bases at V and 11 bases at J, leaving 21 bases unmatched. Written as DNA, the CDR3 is TGTGCCAGCCAGGCGGCCCGGACAGGGCGAGAATCGGCCCAGCATTTT. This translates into CASQAARTGRESAQHF.

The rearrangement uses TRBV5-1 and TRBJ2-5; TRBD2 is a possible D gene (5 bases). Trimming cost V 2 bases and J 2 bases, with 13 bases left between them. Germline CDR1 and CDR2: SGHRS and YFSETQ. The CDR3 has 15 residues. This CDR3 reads CASSFRTLGQETQYF. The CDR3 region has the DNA TGCGCCAGCAGCTTCCGGACTCTGGGGCAAGAGACCCAGTACTTC.

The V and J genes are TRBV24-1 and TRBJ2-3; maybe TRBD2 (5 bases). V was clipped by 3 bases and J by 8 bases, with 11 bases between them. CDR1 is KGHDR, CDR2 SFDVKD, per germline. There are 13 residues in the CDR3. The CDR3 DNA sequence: TGTGCCACCAGTGATCCCCGGGAACGTACGCAGTATTTT. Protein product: CATSDPRERTQYF.

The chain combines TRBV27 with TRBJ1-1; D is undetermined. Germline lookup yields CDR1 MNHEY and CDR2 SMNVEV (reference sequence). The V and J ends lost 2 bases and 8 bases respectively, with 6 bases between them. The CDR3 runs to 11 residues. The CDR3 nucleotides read TGTGCCAGCAGTTTAGGACTCGAAGCTTTCTTT. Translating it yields CASSLGLEAFF.

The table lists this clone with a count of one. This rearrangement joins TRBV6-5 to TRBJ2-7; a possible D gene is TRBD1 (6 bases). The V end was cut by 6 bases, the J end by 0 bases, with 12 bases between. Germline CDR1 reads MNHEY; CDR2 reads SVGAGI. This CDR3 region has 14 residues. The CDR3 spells CASRWTESSYEQYF. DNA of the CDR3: TGTGCCAGCAGGTGGACAGAGAGCTCCTACGAGCAGTACTTC.

The CDR3 coding sequence is TGTGCCAGCAGCCTGTCCTACAGTAGCGTGGGGAACATTCAGTACTTC. Translation: CASSLSYSSVGNIQYF. The chain has TRBV3-1 (or the pseudogene TRBV3-2) and TRBJ2-4; TRBD2 might be the D (5 bases). The CDR3 extends over 16 amino acids. CDR1 LGHDT and CDR2 YNNKEL come from the germline V gene (reference sequence). V was clipped by 4 bases and J by 7 bases, with 20 bases between them.

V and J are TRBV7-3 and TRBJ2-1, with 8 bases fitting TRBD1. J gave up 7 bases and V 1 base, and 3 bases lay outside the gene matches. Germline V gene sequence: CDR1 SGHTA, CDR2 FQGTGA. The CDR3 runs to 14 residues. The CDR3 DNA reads TGTGCCAGCAGCTTAAGGGACAGGAGGAATGAGCAGTTCTTC. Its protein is CASSLRDRRNEQFF.

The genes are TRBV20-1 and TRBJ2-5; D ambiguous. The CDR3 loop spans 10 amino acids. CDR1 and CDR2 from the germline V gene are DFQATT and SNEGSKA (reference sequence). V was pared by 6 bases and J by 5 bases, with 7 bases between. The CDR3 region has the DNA TGCAGTGCAGTCGGGGAGACCCAGTACTTC. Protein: CSAVGETQYF.

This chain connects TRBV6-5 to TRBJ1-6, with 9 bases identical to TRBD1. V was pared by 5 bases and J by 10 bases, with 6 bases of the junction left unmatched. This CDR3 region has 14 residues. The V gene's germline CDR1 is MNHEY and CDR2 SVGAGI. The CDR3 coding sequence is TGTGCCAGCAGTCCGGGACAGGGAGAGTCACCCCTCCACTTT. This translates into CASSPGQGESPLHF.

As DNA, the CDR3 is TGTGCCAGCAGCTGGGGGGGTAGCTCTGAAGCTTTCTTT. Protein: CASSWGGSSEAFF. The chain combines TRBV11-3 with TRBJ1-1; perhaps TRBD1 as D (5 bases). Germline assignment: CDR1 SGHNT and CDR2 YENEEA. The CDR3 runs to 13 residues. V dropped 4 bases and J dropped 6 bases, with 12 bases sitting between them.

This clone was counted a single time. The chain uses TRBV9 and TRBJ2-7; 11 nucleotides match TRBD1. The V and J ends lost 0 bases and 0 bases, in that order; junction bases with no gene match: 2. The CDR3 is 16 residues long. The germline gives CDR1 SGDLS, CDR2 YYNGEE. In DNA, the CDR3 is TGTGCCAGCAGCGTAGGGGGACAGGGGGGCTCCTACGAGCAGTACTTC. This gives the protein CASSVGGQGGSYEQYF.

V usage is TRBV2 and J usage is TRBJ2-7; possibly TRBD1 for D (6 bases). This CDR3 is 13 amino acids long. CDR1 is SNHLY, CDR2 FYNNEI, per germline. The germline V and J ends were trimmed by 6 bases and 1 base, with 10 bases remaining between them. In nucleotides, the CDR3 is TGTGCCAGCAGCTACAGGGAATCCTACGAGCAGTACTTC. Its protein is CASSYRESYEQYF.

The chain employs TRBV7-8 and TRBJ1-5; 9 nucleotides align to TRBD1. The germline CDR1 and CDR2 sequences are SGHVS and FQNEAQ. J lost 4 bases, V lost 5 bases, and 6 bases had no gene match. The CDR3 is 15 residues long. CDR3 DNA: TGTGCCAGCAGCCCACAGGGGGCGTTGAATCAGCCCCAGCATTTT. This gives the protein CASSPQGALNQPQHF.

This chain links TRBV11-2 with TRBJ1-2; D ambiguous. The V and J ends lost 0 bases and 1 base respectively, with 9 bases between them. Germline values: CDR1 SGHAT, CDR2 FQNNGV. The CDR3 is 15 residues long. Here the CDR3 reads CASSLEAGSNYGYTF. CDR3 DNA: TGTGCCAGCAGCTTAGAGGCGGGAAGTAACTATGGCTACACCTTC.

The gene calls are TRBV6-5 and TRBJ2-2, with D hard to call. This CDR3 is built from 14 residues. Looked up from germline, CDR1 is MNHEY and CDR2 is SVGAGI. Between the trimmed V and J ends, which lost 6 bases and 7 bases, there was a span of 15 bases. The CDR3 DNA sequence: TGTGCCAGCAGCCCCTGGGCGAAAGTCGGGGAGCTGTTTTTT. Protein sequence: CASSPWAKVGELFF.

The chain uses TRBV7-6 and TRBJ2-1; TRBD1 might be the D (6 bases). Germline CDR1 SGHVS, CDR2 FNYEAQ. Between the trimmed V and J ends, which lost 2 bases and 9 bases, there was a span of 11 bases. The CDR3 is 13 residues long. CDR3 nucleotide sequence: TGTGCCAGCAGCTTATGGGACACACGTGAGCAGTTCTTC. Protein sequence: CASSLWDTREQFF.

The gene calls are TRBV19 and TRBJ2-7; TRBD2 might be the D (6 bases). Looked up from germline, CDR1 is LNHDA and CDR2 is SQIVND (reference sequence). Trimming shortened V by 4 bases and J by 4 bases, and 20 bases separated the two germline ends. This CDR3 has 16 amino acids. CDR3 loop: CASSTRYGGSSYEQYF. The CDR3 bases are TGTGCCAGTAGTACGCGATACGGGGGATCTTCATACGAGCAGTACTTC.

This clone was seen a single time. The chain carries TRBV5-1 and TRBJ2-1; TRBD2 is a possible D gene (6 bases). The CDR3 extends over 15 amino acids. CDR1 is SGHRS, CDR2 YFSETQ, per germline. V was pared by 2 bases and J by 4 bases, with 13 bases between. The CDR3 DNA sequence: TGCGCCAGCAGCTTATCTGGCGGGACTTACAATGAGCAGTTCTTC. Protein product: CASSLSGGTYNEQFF.